The text below deals with one T cell receptor (beta chain). Its matching antigen is unknown. TCRdb keeps only in-frame clones here, not all; method: immunoSEQ multiplex PCR. This sample has roughly 150,000 clones, with around 91% found just once. The data were obtained in a study of T cell responses to AZD1222 COVID-19 vaccine. General study findings and limits: Clonal diversity was possibly underestimated; the donors were predominantly white British and more often female. Targets within unmutated variant regions were reportedly found for nearly half of spike-specific TCRs.

This CDR3 region has 16 residues. This clonotype was obtained from an adult who received the AZD1222 COVID-19 vaccine. The source material was peripheral blood, sampled 28 days after the second AZD1222 dose. The V call is TRBV21-1, the J call TRBJ2-3; the table calls TRBD2, which could not be checked here. TRBV21-1 is flagged as a pseudogene. CDR3 bases: TGTGCCAGCAGCAAAGAACGGAGGACCTCAACAGATACGCAGTATTTT. Translated: CASSKERRTSTDTQYF.